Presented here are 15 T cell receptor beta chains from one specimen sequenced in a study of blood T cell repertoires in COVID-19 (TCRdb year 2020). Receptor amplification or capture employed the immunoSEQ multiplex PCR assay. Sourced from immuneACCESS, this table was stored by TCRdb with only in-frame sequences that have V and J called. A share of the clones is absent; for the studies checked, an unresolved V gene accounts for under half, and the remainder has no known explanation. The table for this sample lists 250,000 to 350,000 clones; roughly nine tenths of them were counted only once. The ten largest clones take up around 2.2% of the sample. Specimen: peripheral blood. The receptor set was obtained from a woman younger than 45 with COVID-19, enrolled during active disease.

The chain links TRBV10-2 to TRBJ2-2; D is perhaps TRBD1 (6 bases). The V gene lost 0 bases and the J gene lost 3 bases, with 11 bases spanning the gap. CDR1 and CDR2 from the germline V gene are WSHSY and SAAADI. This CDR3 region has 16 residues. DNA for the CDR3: TGCGCCAGCAGTGAGTCATGGCAGGGGTACACCGGGGAGCTGTTTTTT. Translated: CASSESWQGYTGELFF.

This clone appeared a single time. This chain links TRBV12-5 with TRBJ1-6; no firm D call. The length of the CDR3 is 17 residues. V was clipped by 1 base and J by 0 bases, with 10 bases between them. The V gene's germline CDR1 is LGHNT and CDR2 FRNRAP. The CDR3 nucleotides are TGTGCTAGTGGTTTGGACGACGGGAGCTCCTATAATTCACCCCTCCACTTT. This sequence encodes CASGLDDGSSYNSPLHF.

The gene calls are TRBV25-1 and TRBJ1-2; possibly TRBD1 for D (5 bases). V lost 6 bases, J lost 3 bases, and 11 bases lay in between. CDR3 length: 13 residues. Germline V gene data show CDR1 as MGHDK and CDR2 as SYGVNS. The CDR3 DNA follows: TGTGCCAGCAGACGCGGGGGGGACTATGGCTACACCTTC. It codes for CASRRGGDYGYTF.

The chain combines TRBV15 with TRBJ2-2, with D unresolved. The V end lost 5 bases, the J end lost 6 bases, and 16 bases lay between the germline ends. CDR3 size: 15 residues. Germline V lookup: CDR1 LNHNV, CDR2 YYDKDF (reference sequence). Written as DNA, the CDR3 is TGTGCCACCAGCGGGCCCGGTTCGATTCCCGGGGAGCTGTTTTTT. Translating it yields CATSGPGSIPGELFF.

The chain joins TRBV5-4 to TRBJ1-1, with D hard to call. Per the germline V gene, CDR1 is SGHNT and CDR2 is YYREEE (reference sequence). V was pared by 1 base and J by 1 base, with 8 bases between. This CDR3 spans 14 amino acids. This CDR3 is CASSLKAGNTEAFF. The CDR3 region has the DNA TGTGCCAGCAGCTTGAAAGCAGGGAACACTGAAGCTTTCTTT.

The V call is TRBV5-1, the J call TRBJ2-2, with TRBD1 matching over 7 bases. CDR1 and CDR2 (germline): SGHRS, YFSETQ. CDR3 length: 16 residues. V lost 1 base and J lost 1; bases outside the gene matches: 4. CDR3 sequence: CASSLNRGENTGELFF. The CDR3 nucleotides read TGCGCCAGCAGCTTGAACAGGGGAGAGAACACCGGGGAGCTGTTTTTT. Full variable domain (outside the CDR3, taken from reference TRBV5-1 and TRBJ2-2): KAGVTQTPRYLIKTRGQQVTLSCSPISGHRSVSWYQQTPGQGLQFLFEYFSETQRNKGNFPGRFSGRQFSNSRSEMNVSTLELGDSALYLCASSLNRGENTGELFFGEGSRLTVL.

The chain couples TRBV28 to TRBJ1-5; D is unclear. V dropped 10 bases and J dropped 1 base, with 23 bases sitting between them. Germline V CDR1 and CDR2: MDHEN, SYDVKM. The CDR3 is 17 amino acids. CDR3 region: CATLTPGGSRSNQPQHF. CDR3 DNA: TGTGCCACTCTCACCCCTGGCGGGTCCAGGAGCAATCAGCCCCAGCATTTT.

The DNA of the CDR3 is TGTGCTAGTGGCCACGGCACGGGGGAGCAGCCCCAGCATTTT. It is translated as CASGHGTGEQPQHF. The chain is built from TRBV12-5 and TRBJ1-5, with D tentatively TRBD1 (5 bases). CDR1 is LGHNT, CDR2 FRNRAP, per germline. The V gene lost 6 bases and the J gene lost 7 bases, with 16 bases spanning the gap. This CDR3 is built from 14 residues.

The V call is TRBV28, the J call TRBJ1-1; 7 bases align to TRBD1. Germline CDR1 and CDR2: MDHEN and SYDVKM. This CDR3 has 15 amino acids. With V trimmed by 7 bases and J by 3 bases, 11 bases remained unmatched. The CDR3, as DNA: TGTGCCAGCACCCTCTGGACAGGCGGCTACACTGAAGCTTTCTTT. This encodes CASTLWTGGYTEAFF.

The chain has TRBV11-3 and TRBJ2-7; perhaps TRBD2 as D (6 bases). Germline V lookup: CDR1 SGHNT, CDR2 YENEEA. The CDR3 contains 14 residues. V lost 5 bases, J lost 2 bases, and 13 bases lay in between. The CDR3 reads CASSAPGTPYEQYF. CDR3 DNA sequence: TGTGCCAGCAGCGCCCCAGGGACTCCCTACGAGCAGTACTTC.

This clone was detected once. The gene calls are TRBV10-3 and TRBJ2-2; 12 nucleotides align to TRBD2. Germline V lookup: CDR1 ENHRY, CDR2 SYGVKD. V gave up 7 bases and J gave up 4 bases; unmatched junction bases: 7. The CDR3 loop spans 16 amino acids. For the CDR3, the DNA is TGTGCCATCACCGCCCTAGCGGGAGGGGGCACCGGGGAGCTGTTTTTT. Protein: CAITALAGGGTGELFF.

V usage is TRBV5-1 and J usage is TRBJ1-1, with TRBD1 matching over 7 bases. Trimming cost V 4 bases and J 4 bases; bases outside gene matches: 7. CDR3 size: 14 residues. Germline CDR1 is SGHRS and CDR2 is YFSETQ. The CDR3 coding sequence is TGCGCCAGCAGCCCCACAGGGGTCGGCACTGAAGCTTTCTTT. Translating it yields CASSPTGVGTEAFF.

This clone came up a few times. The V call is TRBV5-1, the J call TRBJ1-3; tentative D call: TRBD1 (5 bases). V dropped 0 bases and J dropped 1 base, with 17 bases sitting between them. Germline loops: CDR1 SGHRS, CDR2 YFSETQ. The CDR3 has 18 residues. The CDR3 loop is CASSLDGTDWSSGNTIYF. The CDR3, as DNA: TGCGCCAGCAGCTTGGATGGGACTGACTGGTCGTCTGGAAACACCATATATTTT.

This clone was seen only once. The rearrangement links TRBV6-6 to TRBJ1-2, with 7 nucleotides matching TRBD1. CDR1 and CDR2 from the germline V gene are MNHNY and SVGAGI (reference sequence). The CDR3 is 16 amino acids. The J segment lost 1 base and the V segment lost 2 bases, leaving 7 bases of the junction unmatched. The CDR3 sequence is CASSYLTTGHNYGYTF. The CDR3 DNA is TGTGCCAGCAGTTACCTCACGACAGGGCATAACTATGGCTACACCTTC.

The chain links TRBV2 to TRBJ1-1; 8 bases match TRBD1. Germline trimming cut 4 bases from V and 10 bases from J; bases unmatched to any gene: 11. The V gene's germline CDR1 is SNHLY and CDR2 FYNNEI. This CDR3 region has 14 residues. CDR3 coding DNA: TGTGCCAGCAGTGCCGACGGACAGGGCGGTGGAGCTTTCTTT. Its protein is CASSADGQGGGAFF.